These T cell receptor beta chains were read from a single sample in a study of cytomegalovirus exposure and HLA in healthy donors. Clones were read by immunoSEQ multiplex PCR, and TCRdb kept only the in-frame ones, dropping some. Of 150,000 to 200,000 clones in the sample, approximately 67% are singletons; the top ten hold around 2.9%. Sequences were obtained from PBMCs. The receptors shown here come from a middle-aged man in good health and CMV-seronegative. Both conserved end residues are part of each CDR3. The D gene is left open where the match is weak. The listing skips clone size in some rows; elsewhere it reads once, few, many or a size class.

clone_size d_call j_call v_call cdr3_nt cdr3_aa
. TRBD2 TRBJ2-7 TRBV4-3 TGCGCCAGCAGCCCAGGGACTAGCGGCTACGAGCAGTACTTC CASSPGTSGYEQYF
. . TRBJ1-4 TRBV5-1 TGCGCCAGCAGCCCCTACCTGGACAGTGATGAAAAACTGTTTTTT CASSPYLDSDEKLFF
. . TRBJ1-3 TRBV7-8 TGTGCCAGCAGAAACGGGGTCGAGGGAAACACCATATATTTT CASRNGVEGNTIYF
. . TRBJ1-1 TRBV6-1 TGTGCCAGCGCAGGGATACCGAACACTGAAGCTTTCTTT CASAGIPNTEAFF
. . TRBJ1-1 TRBV7-3 TGTGCCAGCAGCTTAACGCGTGGTGAGACTGAAGCTTTCTTT CASSLTRGETEAFF
few TRBD1 TRBJ2-2 TRBV6-1 TGTGCCAGCACCCTGGACAGGTATAACACCGGGGAGCTGTTTTTT CASTLDRYNTGELFF
. . TRBJ2-1 TRBV7-3 TGTGCCAGCAGCTTGACATCAGGGGGGTCCTACAATGAGCAGTTCTTC CASSLTSGGSYNEQFF
few . TRBJ1-2 TRBV5-4 TGTGCCAGCAGCTTAGGAGGGCTTTGGTATGGCTACACCTTC CASSLGGLWYGYTF
few . TRBJ2-7 TRBV5-1 TGCGCCAGCAGCTATTACCTTACGGGTTCGGCCTACGAGCAGTACTTC CASSYYLTGSAYEQYF
. . TRBJ1-6 TRBV5-1 TGCGCCAGCAGCTTGGAGGCAGGGTCGAATTCACCCCTCCACTTT CASSLEAGSNSPLHF
. TRBD1 TRBJ1-5 TRBV10-3 TGTGCCATCAGTGATGGGGACAGGGCGGGAACCTGGGGCAATCAGCCCCAGCATTTT CAISDGDRAGTWGNQPQHF
. TRBD1 TRBJ2-7 TRBV30 TGTGCCTGGAGAGACAGGGGGAACTCCTACGAGCAGTACTTC CAWRDRGNSYEQYF
. TRBD2 TRBJ2-7 TRBV7-3 TGTGCCAGCAGCTTAGGGGCTAGCGGGAATCACGAGCAGTACTTC CASSLGASGNHEQYF
. . TRBJ1-1 TRBV2 TGTGCCAGCAGTGAATCATTGGGGTGGGGGGACACTGAAGCTTTCTTT CASSESLGWGDTEAFF
. TRBD2 TRBJ2-3 TRBV11-1 TGTGCCAGCAGCCAGAGCGGGGGGGCGGATACGCAGTATTTT CASSQSGGADTQYF
few . TRBJ1-1 TRBV7-3 TGTGCCAGCAGCTTAAAGGCGGGGAACACTGAAGCTTTCTTT CASSLKAGNTEAFF
. TRBD2 TRBJ2-7 TRBV14 TGTGCCAGCAGCCACCTTGGGACTAGCGGAGCCTACGAGCAGTACTTC CASSHLGTSGAYEQYF
. TRBD1 TRBJ1-2 TRBV29-1 TGCAGCGTTGAGGATAAGTCGACAGGGGCAGGGTATGGCTACACCTTC CSVEDKSTGAGYGYTF
. . TRBJ1-5 TRBV2 TGTGCCAGCGCCTTCGCCAGGGATCTTAATCAGCCCCAGCATTTT CASAFARDLNQPQHF
. . TRBJ2-3 TRBV4-1 TGCGCCAGCAGCCAAGAGCAGGGGAGTACGCAGTATTTT CASSQEQGSTQYF
few . TRBJ2-2 TRBV7-8 TGTGCCAGCAGCCCCGTGAGGGCGGAGACCGGGGAGCTGTTTTTT CASSPVRAETGELFF
. . TRBJ1-5 TRBV19 TGTGCCAGTAGTATGGACTGGACAGCTCATCAGCCCCAGCATTTT CASSMDWTAHQPQHF
. TRBD1 TRBJ1-5 TRBV5-5 TGTGCCAGCAGCCCCTGGGACAGGCTCAATCAGCCCCAGCATTTT CASSPWDRLNQPQHF
. . TRBJ2-5 TRBV6-6 TGTGCCAGCAGAGCAACTACCGCGCAGTACTTC CASRATTAQYF
few TRBD1 TRBJ2-1 TRBV5-1 TGCGCCAGCAGCTTGGAGGGGCAGGGGGTGAACAATGAGCAGTTCTTC CASSLEGQGVNNEQFF
. . TRBJ1-6 TRBV23-1 TGCGCCAGCAGTCAAATGGCCAAATCACCCCTCCACTTT CASSQMAKSPLHF
once . TRBJ1-1 TRBV14 TGTGCCAGCAGCCAAACTAAATGGCCCCGGACAGTGGAAACTGAAGCTTTCTTT CASSQTKWPRTVETEAFF
few . TRBJ1-1 TRBV29-1 TGCAGCGTTGCTGTAGGGGGGGGAGCTTTCTTT CSVAVGGGAFF
. . TRBJ2-7 TRBV6-5 TGTGCCAGCAGTTCCCTCCAGGGTTACGAGCAGTACTTC CASSSLQGYEQYF
. TRBD2 TRBJ2-5 TRBV5-1 TGCGCCAGCAGCTTGATAGCGGGGATGCAAGAGACCCAGTACTTC CASSLIAGMQETQYF
few . TRBJ2-5 TRBV30 TGTGCCTGGAGTCCGACAGGTCCCGTACAGACCCAGTACTTC CAWSPTGPVQTQYF
few . TRBJ1-5 TRBV5-4 TGTGCCAGCAGCCAAGCACCGGGAGTCAATCAGCCCCAGCATTTT CASSQAPGVNQPQHF
few . TRBJ2-7 TRBV7-2 TGTGCCAGCACCAAACAACAGGGCCCCTACGAGCAGTACTTC CASTKQQGPYEQYF
. . TRBJ2-7 TRBV27 TGTGCCAGCAGTTTGCTAAGGGGATACGAGCAGTACTTC CASSLLRGYEQYF
. TRBD1 TRBJ2-7 TRBV19 TGTGCCAGTAGTATGACAGGGGCTAGCTACGAGCAGTACTTC CASSMTGASYEQYF
. TRBD1 TRBJ1-1 TRBV30 TGTGCCTGGACCCGGGGAGGACAGGGGGCTACTGAAGCTTTCTTT CAWTRGGQGATEAFF
. . TRBJ2-5 TRBV7-9 TGTGCCAGCAGCTTGAACGCAGGGCAAGAGACCCAGTACTTC CASSLNAGQETQYF
. TRBD2 TRBJ2-7 TRBV11-2 TGTGCCAGCAGCTCCTTAGCGGGACACGCCTACGAGCAGTACTTC CASSSLAGHAYEQYF
. . TRBJ1-2 TRBV6-5 TGTGCCAGCAGGACAGGCAACTATGGCTACACCTTC CASRTGNYGYTF
few TRBD1 TRBJ1-1 TRBV7-9 TGTGCCAGCAGCTTATACGGGACAGTCAACACTGAAGCTTTCTTT CASSLYGTVNTEAFF
. . TRBJ1-4 TRBV2 TGTGCCAGCAGTGAAGACAGGCATAGTGAAAAACTGTTTTTT CASSEDRHSEKLFF
. . TRBJ1-1 TRBV5-4 TGTGCCAGCAGCTTGGCCAGGCAGGCCGGCACTGAAGCTTTCTTT CASSLARQAGTEAFF
. TRBD1 TRBJ1-3 TRBV29-1 TGCAGCGTTCGAGGACAGGGAGGAAACACCATATATTTT CSVRGQGGNTIYF
. . TRBJ1-5 TRBV21-1 TGTGCCAGCAGCAAAACCAGGGGACAGCCCCAGCATTTT CASSKTRGQPQHF
. TRBD1 TRBJ2-7 TRBV5-1 TGCGCCAGCAGCACCGGGACAGGGGGCGCGTACGAGCAGTACTTC CASSTGTGGAYEQYF
once TRBD2 TRBJ2-1 TRBV4-1 TGCGCCAGCAGCCTGTCGACTAGCGGGACCTACAATGAGCAGTTCTTC CASSLSTSGTYNEQFF
. TRBD1 TRBJ1-1 TRBV5-8 TGTGCCAGCAGACTGGGGACAGGGAACACTGAAGCTTTCTTT CASRLGTGNTEAFF
. . TRBJ1-5 TRBV19 TGTGCCAGTAGTATAGGGCCCCTAGGCCGCAATCAGCCCCAGCATTTT CASSIGPLGRNQPQHF
few . TRBJ2-6 TRBV10-3 TGTGCCATCGGCGACAGGTACTCTGGGGCCAACGTCCTGACTTTC CAIGDRYSGANVLTF
. . TRBJ1-5 TRBV6-6 TGTGCCAGCAGGGGAACAGGTCTATGGCAGCCCCAGCATTTT CASRGTGLWQPQHF
. . TRBJ2-2 TRBV11-2 TGTGCCAGCAGCTTAGATGGTCTAGTCGGGGAGCTGTTTTTT CASSLDGLVGELFF
. . TRBJ2-1 TRBV19 TGTGCCAGTAGTATAGGCGGAACAGGTGAGCAGTTCTTC CASSIGGTGEQFF
few . TRBJ2-7 TRBV2 TGTGCCAGCAACGAAGGCACAGCCCGCGAGCAGTACTTC CASNEGTAREQYF
. . TRBJ2-7 TRBV9 TGTGCCAGCAGCGTAGCCGGGGGGCCCTACGAGCAGTACTTC CASSVAGGPYEQYF
. . TRBJ1-1 TRBV7-9 TGTGCCAGCAGCCAACTCACTGAAGCTTTCTTT CASSQLTEAFF